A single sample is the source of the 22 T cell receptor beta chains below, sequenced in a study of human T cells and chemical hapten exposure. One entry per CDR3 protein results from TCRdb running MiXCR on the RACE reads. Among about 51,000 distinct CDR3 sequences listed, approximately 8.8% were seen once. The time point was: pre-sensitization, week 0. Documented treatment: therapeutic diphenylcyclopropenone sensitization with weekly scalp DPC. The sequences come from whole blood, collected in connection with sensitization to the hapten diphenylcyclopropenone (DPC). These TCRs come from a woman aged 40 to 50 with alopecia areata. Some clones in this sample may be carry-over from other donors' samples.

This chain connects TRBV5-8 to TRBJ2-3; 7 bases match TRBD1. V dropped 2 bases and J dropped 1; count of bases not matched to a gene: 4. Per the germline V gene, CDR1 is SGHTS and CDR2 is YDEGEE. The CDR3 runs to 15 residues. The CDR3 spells CASSFDRVGTDTQYF. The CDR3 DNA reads TGTGCCAGCAGCTTTGACAGGGTAGGCACAGATACGCAGTATTTT.

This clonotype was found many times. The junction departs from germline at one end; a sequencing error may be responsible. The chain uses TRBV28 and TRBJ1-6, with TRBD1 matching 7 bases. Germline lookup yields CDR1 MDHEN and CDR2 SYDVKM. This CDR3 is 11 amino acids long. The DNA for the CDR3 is TGTGCCAGCTCGAGGGGGCTGGCAAGGGGCTTT. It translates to CASSRGLARGF.

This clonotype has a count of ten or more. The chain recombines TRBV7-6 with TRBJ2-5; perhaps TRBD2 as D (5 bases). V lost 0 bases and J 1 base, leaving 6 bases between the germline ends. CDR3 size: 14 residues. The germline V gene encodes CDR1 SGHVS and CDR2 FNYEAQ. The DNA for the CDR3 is TGTGCCAGCAGCTTAGCGGGGAGCCAAGAGACCCAGTACTTC. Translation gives CASSLAGSQETQYF.

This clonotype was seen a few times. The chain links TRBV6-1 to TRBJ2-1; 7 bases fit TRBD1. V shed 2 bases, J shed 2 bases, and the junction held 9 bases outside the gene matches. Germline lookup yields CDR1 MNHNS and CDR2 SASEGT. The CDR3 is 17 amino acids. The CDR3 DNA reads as TGTGCCAGCAGTGAACCGACAGGGTATCCCACCTACAATGAGCAGTTCTTC. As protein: CASSEPTGYPTYNEQFF.

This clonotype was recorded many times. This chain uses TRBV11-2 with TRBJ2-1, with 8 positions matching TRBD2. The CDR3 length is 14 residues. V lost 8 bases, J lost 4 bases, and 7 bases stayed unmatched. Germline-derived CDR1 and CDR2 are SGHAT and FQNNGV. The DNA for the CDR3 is TGTGCCAGCGGGGTAGCGGGGCTATACAATGAGCAGTTCTTC. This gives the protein CASGVAGLYNEQFF.

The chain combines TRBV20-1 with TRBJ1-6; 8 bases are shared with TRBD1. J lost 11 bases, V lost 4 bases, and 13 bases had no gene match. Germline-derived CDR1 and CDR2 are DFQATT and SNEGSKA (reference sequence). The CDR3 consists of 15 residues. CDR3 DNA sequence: TGCAGTGCTAAAGCAGGGGGCGATTCCTTGACACCCCTCCACTTT. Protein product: CSAKAGGDSLTPLHF.

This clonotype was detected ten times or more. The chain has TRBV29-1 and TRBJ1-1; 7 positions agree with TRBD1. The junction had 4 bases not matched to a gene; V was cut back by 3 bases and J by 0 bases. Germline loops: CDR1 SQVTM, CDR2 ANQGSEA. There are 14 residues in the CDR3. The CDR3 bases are TGCAGCGTTGACGCACAGGGGTTGAACACTGAAGCTTTCTTT. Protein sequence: CSVDAQGLNTEAFF.

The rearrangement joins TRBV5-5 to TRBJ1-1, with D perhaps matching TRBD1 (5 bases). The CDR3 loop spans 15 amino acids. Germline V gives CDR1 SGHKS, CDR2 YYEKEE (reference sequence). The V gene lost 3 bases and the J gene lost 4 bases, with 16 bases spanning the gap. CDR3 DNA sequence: TGTGCCAGCAGCTCCCTATCAGCCGGGGGCACTGAAGCTTTCTTT. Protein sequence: CASSSLSAGGTEAFF. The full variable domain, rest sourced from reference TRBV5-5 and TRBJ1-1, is DAGVTQSPTHLIKTRGQQVTLRCSPISGHKSVSWYQQVLGQGPQFIFQYYEKEERGRGNFPDRFSARQFPNYSSELNVNALLLGDSALYLCASSSLSAGGTEAFFGQGTRLTVV.

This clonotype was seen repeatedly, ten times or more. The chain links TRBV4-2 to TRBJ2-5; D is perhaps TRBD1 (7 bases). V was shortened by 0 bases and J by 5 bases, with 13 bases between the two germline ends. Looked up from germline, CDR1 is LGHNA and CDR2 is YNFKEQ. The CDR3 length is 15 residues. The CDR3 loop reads CASSQDWRGQETQYF. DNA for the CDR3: TGTGCCAGCAGCCAAGATTGGAGGGGGCAGGAGACCCAGTACTTC.

CDR3 sequence reads: CATSRDPRDSSNQPQHF. The CDR3 DNA reads TGTGCCACCAGCAGAGATCCTAGGGACAGCAGCAATCAGCCCCAGCATTTT. V is TRBV15 and J is TRBJ1-5; 7 positions match TRBD1. The junction had 6 bases not matched to a gene; V was cut back by 0 bases and J by 1 base. CDR1 is LNHNV and CDR2 is YYDKDF in the germline V gene (reference sequence). The CDR3 is 17 residues long.

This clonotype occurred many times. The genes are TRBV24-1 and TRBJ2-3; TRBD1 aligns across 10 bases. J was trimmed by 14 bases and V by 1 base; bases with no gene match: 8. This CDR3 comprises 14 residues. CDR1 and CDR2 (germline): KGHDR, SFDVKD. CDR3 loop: CATSDFRTGGVLYF. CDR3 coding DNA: TGTGCCACCAGTGATTTCCGGACAGGGGGGGTCCTGTATTTT.

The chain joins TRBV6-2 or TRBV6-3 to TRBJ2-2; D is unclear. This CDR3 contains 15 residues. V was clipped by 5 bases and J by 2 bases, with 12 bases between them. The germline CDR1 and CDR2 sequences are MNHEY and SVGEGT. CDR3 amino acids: CASSPHQKNTGELFF. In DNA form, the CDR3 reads TGTGCCAGCAGTCCCCACCAAAAAAACACCGGGGAGCTGTTTTTT.

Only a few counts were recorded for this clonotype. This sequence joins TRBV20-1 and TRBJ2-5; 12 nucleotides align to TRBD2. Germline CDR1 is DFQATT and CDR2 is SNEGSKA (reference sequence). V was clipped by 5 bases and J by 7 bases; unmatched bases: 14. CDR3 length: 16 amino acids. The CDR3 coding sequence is TGCAGTGCTCCCTCCCCTAGCGGGGGGGCCTGGGCGACCCAGTACTTC. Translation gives CSAPSPSGGAWATQYF.

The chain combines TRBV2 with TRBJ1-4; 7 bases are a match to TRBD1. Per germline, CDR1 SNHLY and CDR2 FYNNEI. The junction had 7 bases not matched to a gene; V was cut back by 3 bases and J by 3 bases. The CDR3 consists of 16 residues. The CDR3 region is CASSEKGAISNEKLFF. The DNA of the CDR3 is TGTGCCAGCAGTGAGAAGGGGGCCATTTCTAATGAAAAACTGTTTTTT.

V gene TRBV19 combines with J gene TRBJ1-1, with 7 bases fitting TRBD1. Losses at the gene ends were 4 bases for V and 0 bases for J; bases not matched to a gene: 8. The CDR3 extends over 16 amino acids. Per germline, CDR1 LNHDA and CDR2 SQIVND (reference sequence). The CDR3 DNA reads TGTGCCAGTAGTACTTCCGTCAGGGGGTTGAACACTGAAGCTTTCTTT. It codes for CASSTSVRGLNTEAFF.

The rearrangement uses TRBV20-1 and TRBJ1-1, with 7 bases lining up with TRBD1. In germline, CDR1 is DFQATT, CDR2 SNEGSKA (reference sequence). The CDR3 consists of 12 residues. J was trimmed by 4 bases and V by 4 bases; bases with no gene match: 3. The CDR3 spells CSAIQGPTEAFF. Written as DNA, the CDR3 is TGCAGTGCTATACAGGGGCCCACTGAAGCTTTCTTT.

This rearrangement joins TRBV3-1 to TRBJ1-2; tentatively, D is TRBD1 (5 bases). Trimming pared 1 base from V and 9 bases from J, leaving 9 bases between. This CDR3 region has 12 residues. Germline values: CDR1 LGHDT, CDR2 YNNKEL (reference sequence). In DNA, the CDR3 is TGTGCCAGCAGCCAAGTTCAGGGTCGCTACACCTTC. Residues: CASSQVQGRYTF.

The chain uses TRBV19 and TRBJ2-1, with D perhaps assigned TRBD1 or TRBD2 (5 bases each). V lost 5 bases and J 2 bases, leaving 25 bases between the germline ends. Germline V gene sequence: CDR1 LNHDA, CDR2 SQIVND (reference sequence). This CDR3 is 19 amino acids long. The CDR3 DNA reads TGTGCCAGTAGTCCCCTTGTAGGACGATCAGGGACCGCCTACAATGAGCAGTTCTTC. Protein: CASSPLVGRSGTAYNEQFF. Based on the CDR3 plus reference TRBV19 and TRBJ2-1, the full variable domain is DGGITQSPKYLFRKEGQNVTLSCEQNLNHDAMYWYRQDPGQGLRLIYYSQIVNDFQKGDIAEGYSVSREKKESFPLTVTSAQKNPTAFYLCASSPLVGRSGTAYNEQFFGPGTRLTVL.

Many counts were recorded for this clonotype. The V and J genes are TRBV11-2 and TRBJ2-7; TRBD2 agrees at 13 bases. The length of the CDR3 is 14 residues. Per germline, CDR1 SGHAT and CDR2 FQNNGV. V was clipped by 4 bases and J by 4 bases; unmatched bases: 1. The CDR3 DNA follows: TGTGCCAGCAGCTCACTAGCGGGGGGGTACGAGCAGTACTTC. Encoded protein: CASSSLAGGYEQYF.

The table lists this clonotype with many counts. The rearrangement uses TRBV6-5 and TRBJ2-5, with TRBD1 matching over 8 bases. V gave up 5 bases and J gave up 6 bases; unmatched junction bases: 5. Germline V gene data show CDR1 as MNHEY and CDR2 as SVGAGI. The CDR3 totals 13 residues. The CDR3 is CASSRQGPQTQYF. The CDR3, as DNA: TGTGCCAGCAGTCGACAGGGGCCGCAGACCCAGTACTTC.

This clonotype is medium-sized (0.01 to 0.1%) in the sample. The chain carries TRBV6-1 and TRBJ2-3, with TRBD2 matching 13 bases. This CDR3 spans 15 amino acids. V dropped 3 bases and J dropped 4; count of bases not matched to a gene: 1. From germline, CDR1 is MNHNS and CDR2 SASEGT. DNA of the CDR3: TGTGCCAGCAGTGAGACTAGCGGGGGGCCAGATACGCAGTATTTT. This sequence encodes CASSETSGGPDTQYF.

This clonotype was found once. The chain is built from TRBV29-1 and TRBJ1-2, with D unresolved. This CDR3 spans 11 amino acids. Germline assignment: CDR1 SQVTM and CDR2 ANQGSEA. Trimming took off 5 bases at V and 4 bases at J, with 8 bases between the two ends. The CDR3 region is CSVPPFYGYTF. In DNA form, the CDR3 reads TGCAGCGTTCCCCCCTTCTATGGCTACACCTTC.